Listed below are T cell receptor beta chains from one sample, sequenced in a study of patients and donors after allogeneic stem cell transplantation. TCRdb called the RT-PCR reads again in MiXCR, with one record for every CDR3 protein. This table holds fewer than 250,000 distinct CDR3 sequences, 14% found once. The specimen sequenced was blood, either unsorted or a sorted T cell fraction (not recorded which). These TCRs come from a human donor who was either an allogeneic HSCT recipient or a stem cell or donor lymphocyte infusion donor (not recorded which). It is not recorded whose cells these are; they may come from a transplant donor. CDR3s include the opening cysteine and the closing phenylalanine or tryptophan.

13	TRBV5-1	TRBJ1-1	CASSPDGTTEAFF
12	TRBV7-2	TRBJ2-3	CASSLDRGTQYF
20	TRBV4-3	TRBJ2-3	CASSQEASRGARLVADTQYF
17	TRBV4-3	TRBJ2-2	CASSPSLGGPNTGELFF
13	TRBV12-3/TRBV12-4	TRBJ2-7	CASSKTGPHEQYF
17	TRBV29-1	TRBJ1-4	CSVEEKGGAYGNEKLFF
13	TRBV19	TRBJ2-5	CASSIHSQETQYF
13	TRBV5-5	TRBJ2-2	CASSFSGTGELFF
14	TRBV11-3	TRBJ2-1	CASRRGLVGDEQFF
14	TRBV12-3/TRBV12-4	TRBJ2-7	CASSRTGSTYEQYF
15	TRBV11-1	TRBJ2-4	CASSLAGQGANIQYF
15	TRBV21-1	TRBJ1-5	CASSNHRGTDQPQHF
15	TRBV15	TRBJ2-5	CATSAGTGGAETQYF
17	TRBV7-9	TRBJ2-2	CASSEPGLAGPTGELFF
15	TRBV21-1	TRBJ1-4	CASSIPQGAPEKLFF
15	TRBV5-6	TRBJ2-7	CASSYAGTASYEQYF
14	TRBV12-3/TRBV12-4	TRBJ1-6	CASTTDRGNSPLHF
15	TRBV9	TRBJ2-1	CASSVAQGLYNEQFF
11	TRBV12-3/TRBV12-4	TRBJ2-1	CASSQGYEQFF
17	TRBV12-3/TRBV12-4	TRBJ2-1	CASDLRGGTGRRNEQFF
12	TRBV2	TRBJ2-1	CDSSGDRDEQFF
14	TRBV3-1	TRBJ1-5	CASSQEGQLQPQHF
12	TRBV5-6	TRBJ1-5	CASSNINQPQHF
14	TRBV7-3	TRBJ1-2	CASRNRPQTYGYTF
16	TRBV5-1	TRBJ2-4	CASSLRTGTGKNIQYF
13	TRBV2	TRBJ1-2	CASSAVSRQADTF
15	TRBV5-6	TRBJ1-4	CASSQDRGKNEKLFF
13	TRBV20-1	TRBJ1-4	CSARAVSGEKLFF
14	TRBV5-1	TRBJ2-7	CASSLGQRTYEQYF
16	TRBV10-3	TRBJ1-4	CAISDGQGGIGEKLFF
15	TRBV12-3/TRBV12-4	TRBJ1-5	CASSQGTGDNQPQHF
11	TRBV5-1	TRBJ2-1	CASREGGEQFF
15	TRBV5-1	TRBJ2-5	CASSLGPQPQETQYF
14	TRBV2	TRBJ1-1	CASSGRAQNTEAFF
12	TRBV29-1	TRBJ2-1	CSVEEGIEKQFF
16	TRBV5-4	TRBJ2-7	CASSPTRQLGDYEQYF
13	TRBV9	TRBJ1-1	CASSLGTAREAFF
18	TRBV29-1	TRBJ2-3	CSVEKTTGRGAGTDTQYF
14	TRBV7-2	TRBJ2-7	CASSYKASGSEQYF
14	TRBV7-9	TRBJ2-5	CASSQTGTGKTQYF
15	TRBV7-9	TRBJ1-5	CASSGTDRGIQPQHF
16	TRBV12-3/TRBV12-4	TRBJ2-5	CASSLLSGSWQETQYF
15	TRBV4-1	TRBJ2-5	CASSLGTGGGETQYF
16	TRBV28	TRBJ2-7	CASSLFLGTGSYEQYF
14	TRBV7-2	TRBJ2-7	CASSLGRGVDEQYF
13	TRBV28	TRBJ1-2	CASRGGVIYGYTF